This T cell receptor beta chain was sequenced in a study of shared clonotypes between healthy human individuals. This CDR3 contains 10 residues. The ends were cut back, 3 bases at V and 8 bases at J, with 7 bases in the middle. Per the germline V gene, CDR1 is DFQATT and CDR2 is SNEGSKA (reference sequence). Assay: immunoSEQ multiplex PCR; the TCRdb copy retains only in-frame clones and omits some. The table has about 520,000 clones, almost 80% seen once; the top ten hold about 12%. The receptor comes from a woman in her forties in good health. Some clones in this sample may be carry-over from other donors' samples. The sample comprised PBMCs. The gene calls are TRBV20-1 and TRBJ1-1; D is ambiguous. CDR3 residues: CSARRSEAFF. DNA for the CDR3: TGCAGTGCTAGGCGGTCAGAAGCTTTCTTT.